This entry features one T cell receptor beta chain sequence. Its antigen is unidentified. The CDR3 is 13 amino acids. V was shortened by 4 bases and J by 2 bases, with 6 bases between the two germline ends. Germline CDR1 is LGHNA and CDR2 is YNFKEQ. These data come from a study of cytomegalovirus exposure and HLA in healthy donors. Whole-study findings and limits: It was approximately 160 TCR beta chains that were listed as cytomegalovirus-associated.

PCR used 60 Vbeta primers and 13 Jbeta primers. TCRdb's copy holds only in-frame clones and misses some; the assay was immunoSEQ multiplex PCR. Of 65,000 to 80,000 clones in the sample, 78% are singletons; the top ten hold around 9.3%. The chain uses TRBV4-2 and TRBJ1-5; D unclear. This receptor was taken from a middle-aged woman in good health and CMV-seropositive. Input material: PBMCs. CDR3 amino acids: CASSPEGNQPQHF. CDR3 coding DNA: TGTGCCAGCAGCCCCGAGGGCAATCAGCCCCAGCATTTT.